What follows describes a single T cell receptor (beta chain). Its antigen is as yet unknown. cDNA molecules, individually, were tagged with unique molecular identifiers. TCRdb reprocessed the 5' RACE reads with MiXCR, giving one entry per CDR3 protein. This sample has 75,000 to 80,000 distinct CDR3 sequences; around 11% occur once, and the top ten carry approximately 12%. The data originate from a study of early T cells in non-severe SARS-CoV-2 infection. The overall study: Sequenced bulk RNA came from whole blood that was unsorted, and chains were unpaired. General study results and limits: The VDJdb matching leaned toward anti-spike CD8 responses and overlooked private and CD4 specificities.

V lost 5 bases, J lost 4 bases, and 12 bases lay in between. Germline V gene data show CDR1 as SNHLY and CDR2 as FYNNEI. This CDR3 comprises 14 residues. The sequence derives from an adult who was a healthcare worker with PCR-confirmed SARS-CoV-2 infection or an uninfected control (not recorded which). The rearrangement joins TRBV2 to TRBJ1-5; D ambiguous. Material: whole blood, obtained at baseline. CDR3 in amino acids: CASSFLGDNQPQHF. The CDR3 DNA sequence: TGTGCCAGCAGTTTTCTTGGGGATAATCAGCCCCAGCATTTT.